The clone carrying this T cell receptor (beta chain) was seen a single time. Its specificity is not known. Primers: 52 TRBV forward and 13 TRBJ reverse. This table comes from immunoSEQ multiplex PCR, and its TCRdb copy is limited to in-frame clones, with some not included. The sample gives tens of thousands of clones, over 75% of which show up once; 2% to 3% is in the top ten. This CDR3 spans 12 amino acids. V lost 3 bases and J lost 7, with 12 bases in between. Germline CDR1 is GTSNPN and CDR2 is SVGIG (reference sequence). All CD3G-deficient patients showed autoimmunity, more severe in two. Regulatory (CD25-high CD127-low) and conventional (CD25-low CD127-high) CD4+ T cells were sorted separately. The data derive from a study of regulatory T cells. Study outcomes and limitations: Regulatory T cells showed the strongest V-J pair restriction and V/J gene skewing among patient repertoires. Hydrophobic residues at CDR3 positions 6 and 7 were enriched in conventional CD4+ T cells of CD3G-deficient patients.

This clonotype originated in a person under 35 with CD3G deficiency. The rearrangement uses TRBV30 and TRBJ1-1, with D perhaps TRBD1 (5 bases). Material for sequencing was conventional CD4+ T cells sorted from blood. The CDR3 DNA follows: TGTGCCTGGAGCCGTCGGGGGAGTGAAGCTTTCTTT. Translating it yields CAWSRRGSEAFF.